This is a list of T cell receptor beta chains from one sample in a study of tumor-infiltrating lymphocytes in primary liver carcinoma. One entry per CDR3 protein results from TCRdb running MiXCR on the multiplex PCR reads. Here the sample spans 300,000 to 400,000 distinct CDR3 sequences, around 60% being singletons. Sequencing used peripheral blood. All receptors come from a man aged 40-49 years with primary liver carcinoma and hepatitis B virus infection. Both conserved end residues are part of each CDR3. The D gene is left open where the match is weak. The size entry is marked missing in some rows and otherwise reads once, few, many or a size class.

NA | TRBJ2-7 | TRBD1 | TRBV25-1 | CASSERTGAPTYEQYF | TGTGCCAGCAGTGAGCGAACAGGGGCCCCCACCTACGAGCAGTACTTC
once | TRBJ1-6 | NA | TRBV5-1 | CASRRSPLRF | TGCGCCAGCAGAAGATCACCCCTCCGCTTT
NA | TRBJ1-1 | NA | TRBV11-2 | CASILTWGQAFF | TGTGCCAGCATCCTGACATGGGGACAAGCTTTCTTT
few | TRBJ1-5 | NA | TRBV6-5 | CASSRDRLFQPQHF | TGTGCCAGCAGTCGGGACCGACTTTTTCAGCCCCAGCATTTT
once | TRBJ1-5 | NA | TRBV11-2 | CVSSLMGITDTQHF | TGTGTCAGCAGCTTGATGGGAATTACAGATACGCAGCATTTT
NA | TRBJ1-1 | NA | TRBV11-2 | CASSLRSLGAEAFF | TGTGCCAGCAGCTTAAGGAGCTTGGGCGCTGAAGCTTTCTTT
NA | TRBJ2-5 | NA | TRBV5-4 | CASSNDPGPQETQYF | TGTGCCAGCAGCAACGATCCGGGACCCCAAGAGACCCAGTACTTC
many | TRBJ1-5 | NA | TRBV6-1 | CASSRTDGIQPQHF | TGTGCCAGCAGCAGGACGGATGGGATTCAGCCCCAGCATTTT
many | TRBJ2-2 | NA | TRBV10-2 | CASRDRRGFNTGELFF | TGCGCCAGCAGAGACAGACGAGGGTTCAACACCGGGGAGCTGTTTTTT
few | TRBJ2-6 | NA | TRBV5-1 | CASSLTTGANVLTF | TGCGCCAGCAGCTTGACCACCGGGGCCAACGTCCTGACTTTC
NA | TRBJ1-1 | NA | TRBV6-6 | CASYYNTEASF | TGTGCCAGTTATTACAATACCGAAGCTTCCTTT
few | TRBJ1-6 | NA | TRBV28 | CASSLRGFTLHF | TGTGCCAGCAGTTTACGGGGATTCACCCTCCACTTT
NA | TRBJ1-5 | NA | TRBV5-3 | CARSLVPTPQHF | TGTGCCAGAAGCTTGGTTCCCACGCCCCAGCATTTT
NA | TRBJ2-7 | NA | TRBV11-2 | CGSSLHVYEQYF | TGTGGCAGCAGCTTACACGTTTACGAGCAGTATTTC
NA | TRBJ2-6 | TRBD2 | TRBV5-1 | CASRKLADVSGANVLTF | TGCGCCAGCAGGAAACTAGCGGACGTCTCTGGGGCCAACGTCCTGACTTTC
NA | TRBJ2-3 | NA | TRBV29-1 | CSVELATGTQYF | TGCAGCGTTGAATTAGCAACGGGTACGCAGTATTTT
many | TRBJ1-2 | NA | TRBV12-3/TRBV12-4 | CASKKTPDGYYGYTF | TGTGCCAGCAAAAAAACCCCCGACGGCTACTATGGCTACACCTTC
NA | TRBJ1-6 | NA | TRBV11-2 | CASIFPREGSPLHF | TGCGCCAGCATCTTTCCCAGGGAAGGGTCACCCCTCCACTTT
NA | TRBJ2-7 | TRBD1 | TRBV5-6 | CASSPRTGLGEQYF | TGTGCCAGCAGCCCTCGGACAGGGTTGGGCGAGCAGTACTTC
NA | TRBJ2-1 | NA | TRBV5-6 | CANSLIGIGQFF | TGTGCCAACAGTCTGATCGGGATAGGGCAGTTCTTC
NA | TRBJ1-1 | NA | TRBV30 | CAWSVSEDTEAFF | TGTGCCTGGAGTGTGTCAGAAGACACTGAAGCTTTCTTT
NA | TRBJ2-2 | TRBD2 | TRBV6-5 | CAGSYSTVAGANTGELFF | TGTGCCGGCAGTTACTCGACTGTAGCGGGGGCGAACACTGGGGAGCTGTTTTTT
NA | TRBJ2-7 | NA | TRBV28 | CASSAPGVQSTYEQYF | TGTGCCAGCAGTGCTCCGGGGGTGCAAAGCACCTACGAGCAGTACTTC
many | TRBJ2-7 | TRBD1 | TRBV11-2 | CASSFFLPPDRLGEQYF | TGTGCCAGCAGCTTCTTCCTCCCCCCGGACAGGCTAGGCGAGCAGTACTTC
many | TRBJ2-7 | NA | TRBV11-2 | CASSATHSYEQYF | TGTGCCAGCAGCGCAACACACTCCTACGAGCAGTACTTC
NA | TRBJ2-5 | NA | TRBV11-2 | CASSLNTQETQYF | TGTGCCAGCAGCTTAAATACTCAAGAGACCCAGTATTTC
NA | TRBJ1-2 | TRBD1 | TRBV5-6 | CASGLGTGGFYGYTF | TGTGCCAGCGGCTTGGGGACAGGGGGCTTCTATGGCTACACCTTC
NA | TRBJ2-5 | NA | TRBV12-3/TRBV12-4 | CVSSTFGSSETQYF | TGTGTCAGCAGCACCTTCGGGTCGTCGGAGACCCAGTACTTC
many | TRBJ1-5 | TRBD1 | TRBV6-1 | CASSEIMTGGYQPQHF | TGTGCCAGCAGTGAAATAATGACAGGGGGGTATCAGCCCCAGCATTTT
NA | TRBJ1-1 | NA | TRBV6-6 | CARSDRNTEAFF | TGTGCTAGGAGCGACAGGAACACTGAAGCTTTCTTT
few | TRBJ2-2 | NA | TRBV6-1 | CASKERGGGGTGELFF | TGTGCCAGCAAGGAAAGAGGAGGGGGTGGCACCGGGGAGCTGTTTTTT
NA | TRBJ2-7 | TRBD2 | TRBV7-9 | CASSPPGTSDEQYF | TGTGCCAGCAGCCCCCCCGGGACTAGTGACGAGCAGTACTTC
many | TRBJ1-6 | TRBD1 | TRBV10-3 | CATGTGDNSPLHF | TGTGCCACAGGGACAGGGGATAATTCACCCCTCCACTTT
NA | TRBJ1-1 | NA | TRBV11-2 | CAGSLVGKANTEAFF | TGTGCCGGCAGCTTAGTGGGGAAGGCCAACACTGAAGCTTTCTTT
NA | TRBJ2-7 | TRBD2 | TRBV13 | CTSSLSRREAPYGQYF | TGTACCAGCAGCTTATCCCGGCGGGAGGCCCCCTACGGGCAGTACTTC
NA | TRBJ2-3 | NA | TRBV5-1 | CASRPFSTDTQFF | TGCGCCAGCAGACCTTTTAGCACAGATACGCAGTTTTTT
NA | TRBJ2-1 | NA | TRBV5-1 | CASSSPVGTQSGERFF | TGCGCCAGCAGCTCTCCGGTCGGGACACAGTCAGGGGAGCGGTTCTTC
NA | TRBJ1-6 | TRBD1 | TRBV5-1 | CASSLTTGDNSPLHF | TGCGCCAGCAGCTTGACTACAGGGGATAATTCACCCCTCCACTTT
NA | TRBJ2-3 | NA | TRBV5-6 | CASSVLGAGTDTQYF | TGTGCCAGCAGCGTACTGGGGGCCGGCACAGATACGCAGTATTTT
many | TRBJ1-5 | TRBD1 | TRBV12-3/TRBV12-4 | CASSAGGGQPQHF | TGTGCCAGCAGTGCAGGGGGAGGACAGCCCCAGCATTTT
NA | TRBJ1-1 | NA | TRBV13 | CVSSLMVDTEAFF | TGTGTCAGCAGCTTAATGGTGGACACTGAAGCTTTCTTT
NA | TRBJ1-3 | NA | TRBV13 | CASSSLDRSSGNTIYF | TGTGCCAGCAGCTCCCTGGACCGGAGCTCTGGAAACACCATATATTTT
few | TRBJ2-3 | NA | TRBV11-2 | CPSSTSGLSTDTQYF | TGTCCCAGCAGCACAAGCGGACTCAGCACAGATACGCAGTATTTT
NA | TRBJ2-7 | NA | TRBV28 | CASSLSVGEVPISYEQYF | TGTGCCAGCAGTTTATCTGTGGGGGAGGTCCCCATCTCCTACGAGCAGTACTTC
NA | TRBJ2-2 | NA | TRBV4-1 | CISSQEDNTGELFF | TGCATCAGCAGCCAAGAAGATAACACCGGGGAGCTGTTTTTT
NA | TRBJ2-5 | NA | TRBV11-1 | CASSFALDRETQYF | TGTGCCAGCAGCTTTGCACTGGACCGGGAGACCCAGTACTTC
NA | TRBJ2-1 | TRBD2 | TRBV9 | CASSADITTSGYVSYNEQFF | TGTGCCAGCAGCGCCGATATAACGACTAGCGGGTATGTCTCCTACAATGAGCAGTTCTTC